Following are 29 T cell receptor beta chains from one sample sequenced in a study of response to subunit inactivated influenza vaccine (dated by TCRdb to the late 2010s). The library was generated by RT-PCR. TCRdb shows the sequencer as Illumina HiSeq 2500. The public reads were quality trimmed at Q25 with fastp and then assembled into clones with MiXCR by TCRdb, keeping productive beta chains. Each record represents a unique CDR3 protein, reported with the most common genes and DNA among its rows. This sample is represented by a few hundred thousand distinct CDR3 sequences; 12% to 15% of them were singletons. More than 9.5% of the sample rests with the top ten. Material: PBMCs from blood, obtained less than 13 days after vaccination. The source of these receptors is a man aged 50 to 59 who received an inactivated influenza vaccine. Donor details come from another sample of the same person, matched by shared clones.

This clonotype was counted at least ten times. The chain couples TRBV11-2 to TRBJ1-2, with TRBD1 identical over 8 bases. This CDR3 region has 15 residues. J gave up 4 bases and V 1 base, and 5 bases lay outside the gene matches. The germline V gene has CDR1 SGHAT and CDR2 FQNNGV. The CDR3: CASSLGAGGVYGYTF. Here the CDR3 DNA reads TGTGCCAGCAGCTTAGGGGCAGGGGGCGTCTATGGCTACACCTTC.

This clonotype was counted ten times or more. The rearrangement links TRBV6-1 to TRBJ2-1; D possibly corresponds to TRBD2 (6 bases). Germline V gene lookup returns CDR1 MNHNS and CDR2 SASEGT. The CDR3 has 17 residues. The V and J ends lost 6 bases and 0 bases respectively, with 18 bases between them. This CDR3 reads CASRPRTSFYSYNEQFF. CDR3 nucleotide sequence: TGTGCCAGCAGGCCACGAACTAGCTTCTACTCCTACAATGAGCAGTTCTTC.

This chain connects TRBV19 to TRBJ2-1, with 12 bases identical to TRBD1. CDR3 length equals 17 residues. Trimming cost V 2 bases and J 7 bases; bases outside gene matches: 9. CDR1 is LNHDA and CDR2 is SQIVND in the germline V gene (reference sequence). CDR3 coding DNA: TGTGCCAGTAGTATACCCATCCGGGACAGGGGGCGGAATGAGCAGTTCTTC. Translated, it gives CASSIPIRDRGRNEQFF.

This clonotype was picked up many times. The chain is built from TRBV5-6 and TRBJ1-2; D is uncertain. CDR3 length: 15 residues. V was shortened by 0 bases and J by 0 bases, with 9 bases between the two germline ends. Germline V gene sequence: CDR1 SGHDT, CDR2 YYEEEE. CDR3: CASSLGRRANYGYTF. For the CDR3, the DNA is TGTGCCAGCAGCTTGGGACGTAGAGCTAACTATGGCTACACCTTC.

Notes on this clonotype: A read error may produce the germline difference seen at one junction end. The genes are TRBV27 and TRBJ2-6; D uncertain. The CDR3 contains 15 residues. Germline values: CDR1 MNHEY, CDR2 SMNVEV (reference sequence). DNA of the CDR3: TGTGCCAGCAGGTTATACGGAAGCGGGGCCAACGTCCTGACTTTC. Its protein product is CASRLYGSGANVLTF.

This clonotype has just a few counts. The chain joins TRBV5-6 to TRBJ1-2; possible D gene TRBD1, 5 bases. The V end was cut by 4 bases, the J end by 4 bases, with 14 bases between. This CDR3 contains 14 residues. Germline CDR1 and CDR2: SGHDT and YYEEEE. The CDR3 DNA is TGTGCCAGCAGCGGCACCACCGGGGGCTATGGCTACACCTTC. Its protein is CASSGTTGGYGYTF.

This clonotype was observed a few times. This sequence joins TRBV6-1 and TRBJ1-2; perhaps TRBD1 as D (6 bases). Germline V gene data show CDR1 as MNHNS and CDR2 as SASEGT. This CDR3 is built from 15 residues. Trimming left V 6 bases short and J 0 bases short, with 14 bases between. CDR3 sequence: CASSLQDRANYGYTF. DNA for the CDR3: TGTGCCAGCAGCCTCCAGGACAGAGCTAACTATGGCTACACCTTC.

The chain couples TRBV4-3 to TRBJ1-1; TRBD1 aligns across 8 bases. The germline gives CDR1 LGHNA, CDR2 YSLEER. J was trimmed by 0 bases and V by 1 base; bases with no gene match: 1. The CDR3 runs 15 residues. The CDR3 reads CASSQGDRLNTEAFF. The DNA for the CDR3 is TGCGCCAGCAGCCAAGGGGACAGGCTGAACACTGAAGCTTTCTTT.

This clonotype was picked up a small number of times. V is TRBV11-2 and J is TRBJ1-1; 8 bases fit TRBD1. V shed 4 bases and J 1 base; nucleotides not matched to a gene: 14. This CDR3 has 18 amino acids. From germline, CDR1 is SGHAT and CDR2 FQNNGV. The CDR3, as DNA: TGTGCCAGCAGCTCATATAGTGCACAGGGGGGAAAGAACACTGAAGCTTTCTTT. This translates into CASSSYSAQGGKNTEAFF.

The V call is TRBV15, the J call TRBJ2-7; D might be TRBD1 or TRBD2, each matching 5 bases. V was pared by 1 base and J by 2 bases, with 15 bases between. Germline assignment: CDR1 LNHNV and CDR2 YYDKDF (reference sequence). The CDR3 is 16 residues long. CDR3 residues: CATSRGGRVGTYEQYF. CDR3 in DNA: TGTGCCACCAGCAGAGGTGGCAGGGTCGGGACCTACGAGCAGTACTTC.

This clonotype was counted between two and nine times. This chain connects TRBV5-1 to TRBJ2-7, with TRBD2 matching 13 bases. The V and J ends lost 0 bases and 6 bases, in that order; junction bases with no gene match: 3. Germline-derived CDR1 and CDR2 are SGHRS and YFSETQ. CDR3 length: 15 residues. The CDR3 DNA reads TGCGCCAGCAGCTTGGCGGGGACTAGCGGGATCGAGCAGTACTTC. Amino acids: CASSLAGTSGIEQYF.

This clonotype showed up just a few times. V is TRBV4-1 and J is TRBJ2-1; D is possibly TRBD1 (6 bases). With 1 base removed from V and 5 bases from J, the gap between germline ends came to 12 bases. The germline CDR1 and CDR2 sequences are MGHRA and YSYEKL. The length of the CDR3 is 15 residues. The CDR3 nucleotides are TGCGCCAGCAGCCAAGGTGGAGGACAGCACAATGAGCAGTTCTTC. Protein sequence: CASSQGGGQHNEQFF.

This clonotype was recorded a few times. This chain connects TRBV28 to TRBJ2-7, with D tentatively TRBD2 (5 bases). Germline V gives CDR1 MDHEN, CDR2 SYDVKM. The CDR3 runs 12 residues. V lost 8 bases and J 1 base, leaving 9 bases between the germline ends. This CDR3 reads CASGRGSYEQYF. Here the CDR3 DNA reads TGTGCCAGCGGCCGGGGATCCTACGAGCAGTACTTC. Supplemented by reference TRBV28 and TRBJ2-7, the full variable domain reads DVKVTQSSRYLVKRTGEKVFLECVQDMDHENMFWYRQDPGLGLRLIYFSYDVKMKEKGDIPEGYSVSREKKERFSLILESASTNQTSMYLCASGRGSYEQYFGPGTRLTVT.

The V gene is TRBV13, the J gene TRBJ2-1; 12 bases map to TRBD2. The V gene's germline CDR1 is PRHDT and CDR2 FYEKMQ (reference sequence). The CDR3 runs to 17 residues. J lost 2 bases, V lost 1 base, and 3 bases had no gene match. CDR3 nucleotide sequence: TGTGCCAGCAGCTTAGAACTAGCGGGGGGCACCTACAATGAGCAGTTCTTC. Its protein product is CASSLELAGGTYNEQFF.

This clonotype turned up a few times. This chain connects TRBV6-2 or TRBV6-3 to TRBJ1-5; the match to TRBD1 covers 9 bases. Germline V gene sequence: CDR1 MNHEY, CDR2 SVGEGT. Trimming removed 4 bases from V and 5 bases from J; junction bases left unmatched: 12. CDR3 size: 17 residues. The CDR3 sequence is CASSFYPGQGPYQPQHF. The CDR3, as DNA: TGTGCCAGCAGTTTCTATCCGGGACAGGGTCCTTATCAGCCCCAGCATTTT.

This clonotype was seen a few times. The V call is TRBV6-6, the J call TRBJ1-6; 9 nucleotides line up with TRBD1. This CDR3 comprises 13 residues. Germline V gene sequence: CDR1 MNHNY, CDR2 SVGAGI (reference sequence). Trimming cost V 2 bases and J 12 bases; bases outside gene matches: 2. The CDR3 DNA reads TGTGCCAGCAGTTACGACAGGGGGGTACCCCTCCACTTT. Protein product: CASSYDRGVPLHF.

This clonotype was counted between two and nine times. The rearrangement uses TRBV4-1 and TRBJ2-1, with 9 bases that match TRBD2. The V and J ends lost 1 base and 0 bases, in that order; junction bases with no gene match: 4. The germline CDR1 and CDR2 sequences are MGHRA and YSYEKL. The CDR3 extends over 17 amino acids. For the CDR3, the DNA is TGCGCCAGCAGCCAAGCTCCGCGGGGGGGCTCCTACAATGAGCAGTTCTTC. It yields the protein CASSQAPRGGSYNEQFF.

This clonotype was found a few times. The chain is built from TRBV20-1 and TRBJ2-5; D is possibly TRBD1 (6 bases). This CDR3 contains 9 residues. The ends were cut back, 4 bases at V and 9 bases at J, with 6 bases in the middle. Germline assignment: CDR1 DFQATT and CDR2 SNEGSKA (reference sequence). The CDR3 sequence is CSAKGAQYF. The CDR3 DNA reads TGCAGTGCTAAGGGGGCCCAGTACTTC.

The chain uses TRBV7-9 and TRBJ1-2; TRBD1 might be the D (6 bases). Trimming left V 6 bases short and J 2 bases short, with 16 bases between. CDR1 is SEHNR, CDR2 FQNEAQ, per germline (reference sequence). This CDR3 contains 15 residues. This CDR3 is CASRPGGAQNYGYTF. DNA for the CDR3: TGTGCCAGCAGGCCGGGGGGGGCCCAAAACTATGGCTACACCTTC.

This clonotype was counted a few times. This rearrangement joins TRBV9 to TRBJ2-7, with TRBD1 matching 8 bases. Germline CDR1 reads SGDLS; CDR2 reads YYNGEE. The CDR3 length is 14 residues. After removal of 0 bases from V and 3 bases from J, the junction contained 2 bases not matched to a gene. The chain's CDR3 is CASSVAGQDYEQYF. DNA for the CDR3: TGTGCCAGCAGCGTAGCGGGACAGGACTACGAGCAGTACTTC.

The chain carries TRBV5-1 and TRBJ2-1; 9 nucleotides agree with TRBD1. The ends lost 3 bases at V and 6 bases at J; junction bases unmatched: 10. The CDR3 is 16 residues long. Germline CDR1 reads SGHRS; CDR2 reads YFSETQ. For the CDR3, the DNA is TGCGCCAGCAGCTACCTACAGGGGGCGACGCTCAATGAGCAGTTCTTC. Amino acids: CASSYLQGATLNEQFF.

This clonotype has a handful of counts. This rearrangement joins TRBV5-5 to TRBJ2-1, with D uncertain. Trimming stripped 1 base from V and 9 bases from J, with 11 bases between. Germline values: CDR1 SGHKS, CDR2 YYEKEE (reference sequence). The CDR3 consists of 13 residues. This CDR3 reads CASSLQPVGEQFF. The CDR3, as DNA: TGTGCCAGCAGCTTGCAGCCGGTCGGTGAGCAGTTCTTC.

Many counts were recorded for this clonotype. This chain uses TRBV7-9 with TRBJ2-3; D is undetermined. CDR3 length: 11 residues. Trimming cost V 3 bases and J 6 bases, with 4 bases left between them. Germline loops: CDR1 SEHNR, CDR2 FQNEAQ (reference sequence). CDR3 loop: CASSFEDTQYF. CDR3 in DNA: TGTGCCAGCAGCTTCGAGGATACGCAGTATTTT.

The gene calls are TRBV5-1 and TRBJ1-2; the D gene is possibly TRBD1 (6 bases). This CDR3 spans 15 amino acids. The V and J ends lost 0 bases and 4 bases respectively, with 13 bases between them. Per the germline V gene, CDR1 is SGHRS and CDR2 is YFSETQ. In DNA, the CDR3 is TGCGCCAGCAGCTTGGAGGCAGGGGACTTCTATGGCTACACCTTC. As protein: CASSLEAGDFYGYTF.

This chain links TRBV4-2 with TRBJ1-5; no clear D gene. V lost 0 bases, J lost 4 bases, and 4 bases lay in between. The CDR3 covers 13 residues. Germline V gives CDR1 LGHNA, CDR2 YNFKEQ. The CDR3 loop reads CASSQDFNQPQHF. The DNA for the CDR3 is TGTGCCAGCAGCCAAGATTTTAATCAGCCCCAGCATTTT.

This chain links TRBV25-1 with TRBJ1-2; D might be TRBD1 (5 bases). Trimming took 2 bases from V and 7 from J, leaving 14 bases between them. Germline V gene sequence: CDR1 MGHDK, CDR2 SYGVNS. This CDR3 is built from 14 residues. The CDR3, as DNA: TGTGCCAGCAGTGAAGCGGGGGGGAGTTTTGGCTACACCTTC. This gives the protein CASSEAGGSFGYTF.

The rearrangement joins TRBV11-2 to TRBJ2-1; D is perhaps TRBD1 (6 bases). Deletions cut 0 bases from V and 4 bases from J, with 7 bases between. The length of the CDR3 is 14 residues. Germline V gene lookup returns CDR1 SGHAT and CDR2 FQNNGV. CDR3 in amino acids: CASSLERGYNEQFF. The CDR3 coding sequence is TGTGCCAGCAGCTTAGAGAGGGGGTACAATGAGCAGTTCTTC.

The chain links TRBV6-5 to TRBJ2-3; D might be TRBD2 (6 bases). V was clipped by 3 bases and J by 0 bases, with 7 bases between them. CDR1 and CDR2 (germline): MNHEY, SVGAGI. CDR3 size: 14 residues. CDR3 in DNA: TGTGCCAGCAGTTATACTAGCAGCACAGATACGCAGTATTTT. Amino acid sequence: CASSYTSSTDTQYF.

The V call is TRBV18, the J call TRBJ2-1; D uncertain. Germline CDR1 and CDR2: KGHSH and LQKENI. The V gene lost 4 bases and the J gene lost 4 bases, with 5 bases spanning the gap. The CDR3 contains 12 residues. The CDR3 reads CASSHQYNEQFF. The CDR3 nucleotides are TGTGCCAGCTCACACCAGTACAATGAGCAGTTCTTC.